This TCR beta chain was sequenced for a study of response to subunit inactivated influenza vaccine. Points from the study as a whole: A suggestion made by the authors is that each seasonal influenza vaccination recruits few new T cells.

TCRdb itself ran the RT-PCR reads through MiXCR, one entry per CDR3 protein. The table shows about 530,000 distinct CDR3 sequences, with 10% to 15% occurring only once. With regard to this clonotype: No antigen is known for it. A read error may explain this, as a much larger clone is one base away.

Between the trimmed V and J ends, which lost 1 base and 9 bases, there was a span of 10 bases. Per germline, CDR1 SGHTA and CDR2 FQGTGA. This CDR3 comprises 13 residues. This specimen consisted of PBMCs from blood, obtained about 40 days after vaccination. The TCR comes from a man between 50 and 59 years old who received an inactivated influenza vaccine. The chain has TRBV7-3 and TRBJ2-1; D gene uncertain. This chain's CDR3 is CASSLNGPGEQFF. CDR3 DNA sequence: TGTGCCAGCAGCTTAAATGGGCCGGGTGAGCAGTTCTTC.